This T cell receptor (beta chain) was observed in a study of shared clonotypes between healthy human individuals. On the study more broadly: Each donor's CD8 memory used one plate, CD8 naive two, each CD4 subset three.

Sequenced by immunoSEQ multiplex PCR; TCRdb stores in-frame clones only, minus some. This sample has over 1.4 million clones; 96% occur once, and the top ten carry over 1%. Investigators divided CD4+ cells into CD45RA+ naive and CD45RA-negative memory subsets. Germline values: CDR1 MNHNY, CDR2 SVGAGI (reference sequence). V lost 2 bases to trimming and J lost 3 bases, with 13 bases between them. The CDR3 has 15 amino acids. This clone was seen once. The chain links TRBV6-6 to TRBJ1-2; no clear D. The receptor comes from a man between 25 and 39 years old in good health. The sample taken for sequencing was naive CD4+ T cells sorted from blood. Regarding subset: CD45RA+ positively selected. CDR3 sequence reads: CASSYGGKTDYGYTF. The CDR3 DNA sequence: TGTGCCAGCAGTTACGGAGGGAAGACTGACTATGGCTACACCTTC.